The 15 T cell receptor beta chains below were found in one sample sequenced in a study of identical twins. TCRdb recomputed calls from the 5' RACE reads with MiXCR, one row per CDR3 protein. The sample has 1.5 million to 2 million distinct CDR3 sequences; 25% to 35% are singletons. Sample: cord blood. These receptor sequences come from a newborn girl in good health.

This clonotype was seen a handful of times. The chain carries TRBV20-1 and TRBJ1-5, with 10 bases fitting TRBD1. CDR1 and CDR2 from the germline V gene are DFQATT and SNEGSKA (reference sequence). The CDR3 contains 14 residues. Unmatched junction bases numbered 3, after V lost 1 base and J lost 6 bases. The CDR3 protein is CSARAGTGVQPQHF. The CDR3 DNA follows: TGCAGTGCTAGAGCCGGGACAGGGGTTCAGCCCCAGCATTTT.

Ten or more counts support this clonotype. The CDR3 DNA reads as TGTGCCAGCAGCAAGCATTGGGAGACCCAGTACTTC. It encodes CASSKHWETQYF. V and J are TRBV21-1 and TRBJ2-5. TRBV21-1 is a pseudogene segment. This CDR3 contains 12 residues.

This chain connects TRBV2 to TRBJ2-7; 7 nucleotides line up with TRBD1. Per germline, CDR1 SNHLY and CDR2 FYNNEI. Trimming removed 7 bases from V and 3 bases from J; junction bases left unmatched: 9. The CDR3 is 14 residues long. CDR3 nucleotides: TGTGCCAGCATGCGGCAGGGGGTGGGCTACGAGCAGTACTTC. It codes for CASMRQGVGYEQYF.

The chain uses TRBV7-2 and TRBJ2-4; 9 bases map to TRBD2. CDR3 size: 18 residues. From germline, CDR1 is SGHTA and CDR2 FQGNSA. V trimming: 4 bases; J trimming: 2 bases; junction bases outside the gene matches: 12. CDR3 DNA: TGTGCCAGCAGCTCGCTAGGCGGGGGGGTGATCACCAAAAACATTCAGTACTTC. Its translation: CASSSLGGGVITKNIQYF.

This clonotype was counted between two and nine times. The DNA of the CDR3 is TGTGCCAGCACCTTGACAGGGACGGGAGAGACCCAGTACTTC. Translating it yields CASTLTGTGETQYF. The chain employs TRBV12-3 or TRBV12-4 and TRBJ2-5, with 7 bases that match TRBD1. With 7 bases clipped from V and 4 bases from J, the junction kept 9 bases outside the gene matches. CDR3 length: 14 amino acids.

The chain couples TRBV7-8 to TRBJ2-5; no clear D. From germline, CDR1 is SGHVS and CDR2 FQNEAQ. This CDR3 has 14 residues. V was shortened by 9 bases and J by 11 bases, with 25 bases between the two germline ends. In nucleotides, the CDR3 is TGTGCCAGTTCAAGCCTACCTTTTCACAATGAGCAGTACTTC. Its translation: CASSSLPFHNEQYF.

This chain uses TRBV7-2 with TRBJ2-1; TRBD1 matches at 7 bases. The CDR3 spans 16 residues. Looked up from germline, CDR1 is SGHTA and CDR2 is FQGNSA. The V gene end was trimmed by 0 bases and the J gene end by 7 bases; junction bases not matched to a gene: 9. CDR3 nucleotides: TGTGCCAGCAGCTTAGCGCCTAACAGGGGTGGGAATGAGCAGTTCTTC. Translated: CASSLAPNRGGNEQFF.

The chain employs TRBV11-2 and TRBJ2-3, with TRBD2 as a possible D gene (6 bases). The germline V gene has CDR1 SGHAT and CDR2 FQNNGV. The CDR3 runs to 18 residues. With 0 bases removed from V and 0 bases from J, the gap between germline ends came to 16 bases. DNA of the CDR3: TGTGCCAGCAGCTTAGAATATCGGAGGGCCCTTAGCACAGATACGCAGTATTTT. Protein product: CASSLEYRRALSTDTQYF. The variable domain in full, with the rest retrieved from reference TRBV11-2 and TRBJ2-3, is EAGVAQSPRYKIIEKRQSVAFWCNPISGHATLYWYQQILGQGPKLLIQFQNNGVVDDSQLPKDRFSAERLKGVDSTLKIQPAKLEDSAVYLCASSLEYRRALSTDTQYFGPGTRLTVL.

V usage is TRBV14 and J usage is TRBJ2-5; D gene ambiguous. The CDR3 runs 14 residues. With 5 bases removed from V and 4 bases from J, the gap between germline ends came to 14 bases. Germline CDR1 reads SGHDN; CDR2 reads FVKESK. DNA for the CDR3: TGTGCCAGCAGCTTAATAGCTGGAGCAGAGACCCAGTACTTC. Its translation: CASSLIAGAETQYF.

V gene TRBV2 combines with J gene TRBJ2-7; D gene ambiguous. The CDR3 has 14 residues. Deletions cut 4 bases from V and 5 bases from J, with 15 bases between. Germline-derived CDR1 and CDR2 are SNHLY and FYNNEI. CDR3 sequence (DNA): TGTGCCAGCAGTGTTTGGCCACTTGTCAACGAGCAGTACTTC. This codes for CASSVWPLVNEQYF.

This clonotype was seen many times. The CDR3 region has the DNA TGTGCCAGTCAAGAACAGAAAAACACTGAAGCTTTCTTT. Residues: CASQEQKNTEAFF. The rearrangement links TRBV6-6 to TRBJ1-1; the D is unclear. CDR3 length: 13 residues. Trimming removed 9 bases from V and 2 bases from J, with 13 bases in between. From germline, CDR1 is MNHNY and CDR2 SVGAGI (reference sequence).

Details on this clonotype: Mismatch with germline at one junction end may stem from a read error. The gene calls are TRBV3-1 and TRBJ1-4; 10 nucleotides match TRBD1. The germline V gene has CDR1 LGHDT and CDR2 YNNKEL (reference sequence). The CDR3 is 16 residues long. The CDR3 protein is CASGQGQGATNEKLFF. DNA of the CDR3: TGTGCCAGCGGCCAAGGACAGGGGGCAACTAATGAAAAACTGTTTTTT.

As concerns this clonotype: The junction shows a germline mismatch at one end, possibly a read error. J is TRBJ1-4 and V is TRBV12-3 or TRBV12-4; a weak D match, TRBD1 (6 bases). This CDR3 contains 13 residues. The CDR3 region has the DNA TGTGCCAGCAGATGGGGGGCTAATGAAGAACTGTTTTTT. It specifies CASRWGANEELFF.

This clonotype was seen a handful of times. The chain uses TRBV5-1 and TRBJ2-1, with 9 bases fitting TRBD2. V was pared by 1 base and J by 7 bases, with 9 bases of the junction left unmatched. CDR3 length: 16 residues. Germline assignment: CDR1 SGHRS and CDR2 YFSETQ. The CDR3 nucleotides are TGCGCCAGCAGCTTGACTAGCGGGCTACGAATTAATGAGCAGTTCTTC. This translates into CASSLTSGLRINEQFF.

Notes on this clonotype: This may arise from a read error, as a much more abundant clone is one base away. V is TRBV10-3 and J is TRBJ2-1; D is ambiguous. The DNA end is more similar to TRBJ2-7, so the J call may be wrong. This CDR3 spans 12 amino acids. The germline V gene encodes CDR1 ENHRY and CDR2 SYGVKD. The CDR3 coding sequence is TGTGCCATCAGTGCTGGTTACAATGAGCAGTACTTC. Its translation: CAISAGYNEQYF.